This note documents a single T cell receptor beta chain sequence. CDR1 and CDR2 (germline): KGHSH, LQKENI. Trimming removed 3 bases from V and 3 bases from J; junction bases left unmatched: 3. This CDR3 has 14 amino acids. This entry belongs to a study of blood T cell repertoires in COVID-19. Study processing details: For nucleated cells, counts were estimated from reference gene primer amplification. TCRdb keeps only in-frame clones here, not all; method: immunoSEQ multiplex PCR. Clonal size and the V and J genes are those of that table, whereas D and trimming came from the DNA. The sample yields 140,000 or so clones, roughly 80% seen once.

Source material: peripheral blood. The sequence was obtained from an elderly woman with acute or convalescent COVID-19. The chain has TRBV18 and TRBJ1-1; 8 bases line up with TRBD1. This chain's CDR3 is CASSPTTGDTEAFF. CDR3 DNA: TGTGCCAGCTCACCCACGACAGGGGACACTGAAGCTTTCTTT.